This T cell receptor beta chain was identified during a study of T cell clonotyping in hematopoietic cell transplantation. Overall study: Cytoreduction preceded collection of pretransplant recipient samples.

This table comes from immunoSEQ multiplex PCR, and its TCRdb copy is limited to in-frame clones, with some not included. Among around 19,000 clones listed, roughly 77% were seen once. Time point in this sample: recipient sample about 28 days before transplant, after cytoreduction. Blood collection times were about day -28 and days 30, 100, 180 posttransplant. The CDR3 spans 16 residues. Germline lookup yields CDR1 SGHRS and CDR2 YFSETQ. V lost 0 bases, J lost 4 bases, and 8 bases stayed unmatched. This TCR was sampled from a man aged 60-69 years with acute myeloid leukemia. Some clones in this sample may be carry-over from other donors' samples. This sample comprised peripheral blood mononuclear cells, obtained before stem cell transplant. This chain connects TRBV5-1 to TRBJ2-7, with 9 positions matching TRBD2. CDR3 DNA sequence: TGCGCCAGCAGCTTGGATCCTAGCGGGGTTTCGTACGAGCAGTACTTC. Encoded protein: CASSLDPSGVSYEQYF.